This T cell receptor (beta chain) stems from a study of molecular identifiers for immune sequencing clone quantification. One entry per CDR3 protein, called by TCRdb with MiXCR from the PCR reads. This table has about 640,000 distinct CDR3 sequences, roughly 21% appearing once. V was trimmed by 5 bases and J by 5 bases, leaving 14 bases between them. This CDR3 region has 14 residues. The germline V gene encodes CDR1 SNHLY and CDR2 FYNNEI. This clonotype was seen only a few times. This receptor was identified in a human donor in good health. Some libraries in this study had Jurkat cell RNA spiked in. Source material: naive CD8+ T cells from blood, with Jurkat cell RNA spiked in. The subset was: FACS-sorted CD8+CD4-CCR7+CD45RA+ naive T cells. J is TRBJ2-3 and V is TRBV2; D perhaps matches TRBD1 (6 bases). Written as DNA, the CDR3 is TGTGCCAGCAGTACCACAGGGATGTTAGATACGCAGTATTTT. Protein product: CASSTTGMLDTQYF.